Presented here are 12 T cell receptor beta chains from one specimen sequenced in a study of cytomegalovirus exposure and HLA in healthy donors. Profiling relied on immunoSEQ multiplex PCR, and the TCRdb table lists in-frame clones only, not all of them. The table shows 130,000 to 150,000 clones, with 89% occurring only once. Material: PBMCs. The receptors were sampled from a woman aged 18-29 years in good health and CMV-seropositive.

The chain couples TRBV25-1 to TRBJ2-2; 7 bases are a match to TRBD1. V lost 8 bases, J lost 4 bases, and 7 bases stayed unmatched. CDR1 and CDR2 from the germline V gene are MGHDK and SYGVNS. The CDR3 runs 14 residues. CDR3 nucleotide sequence: TGTGCCAGCCAAGACAGGGCGAGCACCGGGGAGCTGTTTTTT. Residues: CASQDRASTGELFF.

V is TRBV10-1 and J is TRBJ2-1, with 7 bases matching TRBD2. V gave up 2 bases and J gave up 6 bases; unmatched junction bases: 7. Germline loops: CDR1 WNHNN, CDR2 SYGVQD (reference sequence). CDR3 length: 15 residues. The CDR3 sequence: CASSEKGPGGNEQFF. In nucleotides, the CDR3 is TGCGCCAGCAGTGAGAAGGGACCGGGAGGCAATGAGCAGTTCTTC.

The CDR3 DNA reads TGTGCCAGCAGTCCTACAGGGAATGGACACGAGCAGTACTTC. As protein: CASSPTGNGHEQYF. V usage is TRBV27 and J usage is TRBJ2-7, with a weak D call TRBD1 (6 bases). CDR1 is MNHEY and CDR2 is SMNVEV in the germline V gene (reference sequence). The CDR3 is made up of 14 amino acids. V dropped 5 bases and J dropped 5 bases, with 16 bases sitting between them.

This chain uses TRBV2 with TRBJ2-3; TRBD1 is a possible D gene (6 bases). The germline CDR1 and CDR2 sequences are SNHLY and FYNNEI. The CDR3 consists of 14 residues. Trimming stripped 6 bases from V and 2 bases from J, with 12 bases between. The CDR3 DNA reads TGTGCCAGCAGCCCCCAGGGGTCCACAGATACGCAGTATTTT. The encoded protein is CASSPQGSTDTQYF.

The chain links TRBV1 to TRBJ2-2; TRBD2 is the table's D call and was not checked against the DNA. TRBV1 is listed as a pseudogene. The CDR3 is 17 residues long. CDR3 sequence: CTSPRASGGGDTGELFF. DNA of the CDR3: TGCACCAGCCCCAGGGCTAGCGGGGGGGGAGACACCGGGGAGCTGTTTTTT.

The genes are TRBV15 and TRBJ2-1; D is possibly TRBD2 (6 bases). The V and J ends lost 6 bases and 9 bases respectively, with 9 bases between them. The V gene's germline CDR1 is LNHNV and CDR2 YYDKDF (reference sequence). The CDR3 contains 11 residues. CDR3 DNA: TGTGCCACCAGAAACGGGGGTGAGCAGTTCTTC. Amino acid sequence: CATRNGGEQFF.

This clone was detected only a few times. This CDR3 is CASSLNELWTANSPLHF. In DNA form, the CDR3 reads TGTGCCAGCAGCTTGAATGAATTGTGGACAGCTAATTCACCCCTCCACTTT. The V call is TRBV5-5, the J call TRBJ1-6; D perhaps matches TRBD1 (6 bases). The ends were cut back, 1 base at V and 6 bases at J, with 17 bases in the middle. The CDR3 has 17 amino acids. Germline-derived CDR1 and CDR2 are SGHKS and YYEKEE (reference sequence).

The chain employs TRBV27 and TRBJ2-7, with 8 bases that match TRBD2. There are 14 residues in the CDR3. V dropped 8 bases and J dropped 5; count of bases not matched to a gene: 11. Germline-derived CDR1 and CDR2 are MNHEY and SMNVEV (reference sequence). The CDR3 here is CASGAGTRADEQYF. The CDR3 region has the DNA TGTGCCAGCGGCGCCGGGACTAGGGCCGACGAGCAGTACTTC.

The chain uses TRBV7-2 and TRBJ2-5; D is unresolved. Germline assignment: CDR1 SGHTA and CDR2 FQGNSA. The CDR3 consists of 12 residues. Between the trimmed V and J ends, which lost 2 bases and 9 bases, there was a span of 10 bases. For the CDR3, the DNA is TGTGCCAGCAGCTTAATTAGTGGGCCCCAGTACTTC. This translates into CASSLISGPQYF.

V is TRBV5-1 and J is TRBJ2-1, with 9 bases fitting TRBD2. The trim removed 0 bases at V and 2 bases at J, leaving 3 bases unmatched. The CDR3 contains 16 residues. Per germline, CDR1 SGHRS and CDR2 YFSETQ. The CDR3 sequence is CASSLVPSGAYNEQFF. CDR3 nucleotides: TGCGCCAGCAGCTTGGTCCCTAGCGGGGCCTACAATGAGCAGTTCTTC.

The chain employs TRBV7-9 and TRBJ2-7; 7 positions match TRBD2. V shed 2 bases and J 3 bases; nucleotides not matched to a gene: 7. Per the germline V gene, CDR1 is SEHNR and CDR2 is FQNEAQ (reference sequence). This CDR3 is built from 15 residues. Written as DNA, the CDR3 is TGTGCCAGCAGCTTAATGGGGGGGATGGACTACGAGCAGTACTTC. As protein: CASSLMGGMDYEQYF.

This rearrangement joins TRBV6-5 to TRBJ2-7; D uncertain. The CDR3 length is 14 residues. Per germline, CDR1 MNHEY and CDR2 SVGAGI. Trimming took off 6 bases at V and 0 bases at J, with 12 bases between the two ends. CDR3 DNA: TGTGCCAGCAGCGCATACTGGAGCTCCTACGAGCAGTACTTC. This encodes CASSAYWSSYEQYF.